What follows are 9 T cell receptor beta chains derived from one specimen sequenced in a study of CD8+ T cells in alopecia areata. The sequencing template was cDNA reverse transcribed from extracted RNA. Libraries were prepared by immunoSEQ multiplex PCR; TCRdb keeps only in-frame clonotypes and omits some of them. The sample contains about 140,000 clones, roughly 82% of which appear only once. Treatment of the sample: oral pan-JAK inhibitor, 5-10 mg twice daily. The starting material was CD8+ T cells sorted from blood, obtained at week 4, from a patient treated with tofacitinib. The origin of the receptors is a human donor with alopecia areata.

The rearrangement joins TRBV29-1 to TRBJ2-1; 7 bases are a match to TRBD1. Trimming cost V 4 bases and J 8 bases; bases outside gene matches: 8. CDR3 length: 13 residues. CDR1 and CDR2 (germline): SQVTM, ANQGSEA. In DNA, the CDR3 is TGCAGCGTTGTACAGGGGTGGATTGATGAGCAGTTCTTC. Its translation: CSVVQGWIDEQFF.

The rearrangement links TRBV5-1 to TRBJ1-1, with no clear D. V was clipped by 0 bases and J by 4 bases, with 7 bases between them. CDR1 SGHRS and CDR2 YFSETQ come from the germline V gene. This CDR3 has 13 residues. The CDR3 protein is CASSLGFGTEAFF. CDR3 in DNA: TGCGCCAGCAGCTTGGGTTTCGGCACTGAAGCTTTCTTT. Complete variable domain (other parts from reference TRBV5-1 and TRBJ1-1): KAGVTQTPRYLIKTRGQQVTLSCSPISGHRSVSWYQQTPGQGLQFLFEYFSETQRNKGNFPGRFSGRQFSNSRSEMNVSTLELGDSALYLCASSLGFGTEAFFGQGTRLTVV.

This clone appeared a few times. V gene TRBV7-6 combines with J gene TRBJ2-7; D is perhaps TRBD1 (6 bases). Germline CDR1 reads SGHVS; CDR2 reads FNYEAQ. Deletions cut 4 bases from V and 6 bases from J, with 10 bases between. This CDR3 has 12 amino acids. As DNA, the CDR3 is TGTGCCAGCAGCTCGGACAGCGTCGAGCAGTACTTC. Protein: CASSSDSVEQYF.

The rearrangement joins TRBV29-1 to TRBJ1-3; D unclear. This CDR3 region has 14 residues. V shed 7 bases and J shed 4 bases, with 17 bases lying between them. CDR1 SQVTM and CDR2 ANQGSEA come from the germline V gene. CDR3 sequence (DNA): TGCAGCGCCTCGATCGTCGGGATGGGAAACACCATATATTTT. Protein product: CSASIVGMGNTIYF.

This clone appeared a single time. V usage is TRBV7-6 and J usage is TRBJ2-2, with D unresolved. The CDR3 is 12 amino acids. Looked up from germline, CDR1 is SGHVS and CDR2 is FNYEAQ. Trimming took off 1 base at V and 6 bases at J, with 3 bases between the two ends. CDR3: CASSLGAGELFF. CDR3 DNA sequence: TGTGCCAGCAGCTTAGGGGCCGGGGAGCTGTTTTTT.

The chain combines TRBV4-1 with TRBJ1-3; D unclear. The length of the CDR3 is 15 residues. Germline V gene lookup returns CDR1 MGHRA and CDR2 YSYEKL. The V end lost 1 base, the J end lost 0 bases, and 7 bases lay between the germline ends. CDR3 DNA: TGCGCCAGCAGCCAAGGTTCCTACTCTGGAAACACCATATATTTT. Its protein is CASSQGSYSGNTIYF.

CDR3 DNA sequence: TGCAGCGTTGAGTTGACAGGGACTGCGGCCTACGAGCAGTACTTC. Protein product: CSVELTGTAAYEQYF. V and J are TRBV29-1 and TRBJ2-7; the D gene is possibly TRBD1 (7 bases). CDR3 size: 15 residues. V shed 3 bases and J shed 2 bases, with 17 bases lying between them. Germline assignment: CDR1 SQVTM and CDR2 ANQGSEA.

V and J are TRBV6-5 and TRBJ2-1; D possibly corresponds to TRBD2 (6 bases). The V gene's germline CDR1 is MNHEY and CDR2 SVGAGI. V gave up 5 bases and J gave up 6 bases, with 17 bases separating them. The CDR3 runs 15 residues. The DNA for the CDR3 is TGTGCCAGCAGTATCGGACTGTCGGGAGCCAATGAGCAGTTCTTC. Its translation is CASSIGLSGANEQFF.

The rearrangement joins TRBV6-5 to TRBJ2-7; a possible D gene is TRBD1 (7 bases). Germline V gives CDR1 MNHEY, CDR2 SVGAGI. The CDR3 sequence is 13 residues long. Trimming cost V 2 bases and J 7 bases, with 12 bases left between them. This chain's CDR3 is CASSYDRAGEQYF. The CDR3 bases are TGTGCCAGCAGTTACGACAGGGCGGGGGAGCAGTACTTC.